This TCR beta chain was identified in a study of siplizumab effects on memory and regulatory T cells. Remarks on this clone: Its antigen remains unknown.

The method was immunoSEQ multiplex PCR; TCRdb's version includes in-frame clones alone and lacks a portion of them. The sample shows fewer than 120,000 clones, roughly 92% of them seen only once. The CDR3 loop spans 12 amino acids. The germline V and J ends were trimmed by 5 bases and 5 bases, with 8 bases remaining between them. Germline CDR1 reads SGHTA; CDR2 reads FQGTGA. Findings and caveats of the study: Apparently key alloresponse contributors, naive T cells also seemed more diverse than memory cells. The study found that mappable alloreactive CD4+ clones averaged around 68% Treg-derived with siplizumab and 25% to 30% in controls. Neither a naive nor a memory phenotype was assignable to roughly 75-97% of proliferating CD4+ or CD8+ clones.

The TCR sequence derives from a human donor in good health. The chain recombines TRBV7-3 with TRBJ2-3; the D gene could be TRBD1 or TRBD2 (5 bases each). The specimen was CD4+ T cells sorted from blood. CDR3 sequence: CASSPGGDTQYF. Here the CDR3 DNA reads TGTGCCAGCAGCCCTGGGGGAGATACGCAGTATTTT.